The entry below gives a single T cell receptor (beta chain) sequence along with its context. Its antigen specificity is not known. No per-base quality is available; no much larger clone lies one base away. This entry is derived from a study of T cell clones after liver transplantation (dated by TCRdb to the late 2010s). As for the study more broadly: ITN030ST, the source of the samples, was a randomized trial that attempted immunosuppression withdrawal within 2 years of liver transplantation. Donor-reactive T cell clones were identified using TCRbeta sequencing after a pre-transplant mixed lymphocyte reaction and were then followed in post-transplant blood. As an antigen-independent comparator for the donor-reactive sequences, third party-reactive TCRbeta sequences from pre-transplant MLRs were identified as well. Three of the eight recipients were HCV-positive; the others were transplanted for non-autoimmune, non-viral indications. Until randomization at 12-24 months post-transplant, subjects were given standard immunosuppression, with no induction therapy. Tolerance was defined as complete immunosuppression withdrawal for at least one year with no rise in liver enzymes beyond twice the upper limit of normal. Blood samples were collected pre-transplant, then pre-randomization ahead of withdrawal, and finally post-randomization once withdrawal had either been completed or failed. The studied cohort comprised 8 liver transplant recipients, 3 classified as tolerant and 5 as non-tolerant. The research as a whole found: The decline in donor-reactive sequences exceeded the decline in third party-reactive sequences, suggesting partial antigen-specific deletion that was unrelated to withdrawal success. In 5 of 8 subjects, regardless of tolerance or HCV status, circulating donor-reactive CD4 TCRbeta sequences dropped significantly post-transplant. The conclusions were considered preliminary, being limited by small, heterogeneous patient numbers and non-standardized post-transplant time points. Once repertoire turnover was taken into account, donor-reactive detection showed a significant reduction for CD4 in 7 of 8 subjects and for CD8 in 8 of 8. In a couple of subjects, low numbers of available donor cells limited the measurable donor-reactive repertoire. Because no allograft tissue specimens were available, donor-reactive T cells may have migrated into the graft instead of being deleted.

Inclusive of the bounding cysteine and phenylalanine, the CDR3 is 16 residues long. Only the CDR3 part of the read is kept: 48 bases, read in frame from the first base. From a lookup of the germline V gene (reference sequence), CDR1 and CDR2 are LNHDA and SQIVND. The germline V end is reduced by 5 bases and the J end by 0 bases; junction bases left unmatched: 6. Unstimulated PBMCs, after thawing, were stained for CD3, CD4 and CD8 and then FACS-sorted into CD3+CD4+ and CD3+CD8+ populations. Each of the 8 studied subjects was randomized to immunosuppression withdrawal. The Qiagen DNeasy Blood and Tissue Kit was used for isolation of genomic DNA. Frozen genomic DNA underwent high-throughput TCRbeta CDR3 sequencing by immunoSEQ, including PCR amplification, mapping, bias correction and internal controls. The study's own analysis went as follows. Productive rearrangements were retained, and unique TCRbeta sequences were defined by the CDR3 nucleotide sequence together with the V and J gene. For classification of a sequence as donor-reactive, at least 5-fold expansion in CFSE-low cells relative to unstimulated pre-transplant cells and a frequency of at least 0.01% were required. Per-subject minimum frequency thresholds, based on the lowest-template unstimulated sample, ensured at least 90% detection power. Jensen-Shannon divergence between the top 1000 TCRbeta sequences after and before transplant was used to measure repertoire turnover. Changes in detection of donor-reactive sequences were tested with two-sided Fisher's exact tests. TCRdb carries this immuneACCESS record with in-frame sequences only. Its versions omit some clonotypes, under half of them owing to an unresolved V gene in the studies checked, with the rest unexplained. That table gives V, J and clone size, and the DNA gave D and trimming. For this sample the table gives roughly 65,000 clones, of which 85% to 95% were detected only once. The ten largest make up roughly 0.98% of the sample.

The sample consisted of CD4+ T cells from blood, taken about 26 months after liver transplant. Here the chain combines TRBV19 and TRBJ2-7; 11 of the junction bases match TRBD2. This receptor was taken from a human patient who received a liver transplant. Some T cells may derive from the graft donor when a transplant has been performed. The DNA sequence reads TGTGCCAGTAGTGCGCGACTAGCGGGATCCTCCTACGAGCAGTACTTC. Its product reads: CASSARLAGSSYEQYF.